This entry concerns a single TCR beta chain. The antigen is undetermined. These data come from a study of T-cell memory formation after mild COVID-19. Turning to the study itself: There were largely donor-specific TCR clusters.

From the 5' RACE reads, TCRdb called clonotypes with MiXCR, one entry per CDR3 protein. Of 550,000 to 700,000 distinct CDR3 sequences listed, about 18% are singletons. The germline gives CDR1 SEHNR, CDR2 FQNEAQ (reference sequence). V shed 3 bases and J shed 11 bases, with 14 bases lying between them. This CDR3 has 13 residues. Notes on the study in general: The authors left the SARS-CoV-2 specificity of second-wave clones peaking on day 37 unconfirmed. Researchers report contracting CD4+ clones mostly in CM and EM, with CD8+ clones in EMRA. Among clones contracting day 15 to 85, CD4/CD8 was balanced, whereas later expanders leaned CD4+.

This clonotype was obtained from an adult woman who had mild COVID-19 (a few samples of this study predate the infection). Cell type and time point are not known. The chain combines TRBV7-9 with TRBJ1-5, with D perhaps TRBD1 (6 bases). Sequenced: PBMCs or a T cell subset sorted from them (not recorded which). The CDR3 is CASSFSDRPSQHF. CDR3 coding DNA: TGTGCCAGCAGCTTTTCGGACAGACCATCCCAGCATTTT.